This TCR beta chain derives from a study of shared clonotypes between healthy human individuals. Study-level information: Three plates were used per donor for CD4 naive, three for CD4 memory, two for CD8 naive and one for CD8 memory.

Profiled with immunoSEQ multiplex PCR; TCRdb holds only in-frame clones, not every one. In the table there are hundreds of thousands of clones, 95% to 97% of which are singletons. Naive CD8 cells, CD45RO-negative and positively selected for CCR7, excluded terminally differentiated effector memory CD45RA+ cells. Study observations and caveats: Investigators expected sequencing depth to affect clonotype sharing among donors. All-four-donor shared clonotypes had higher generation probabilities than non-shared clonotypes did. Generally, naive subsets came out with larger estimated richness than memory subsets.

Comment on this clone: As yet, its antigen is unknown.

This CDR3 comprises 16 residues. CDR1 and CDR2 from the germline V gene are MGHRA and YSYEKL. V lost 0 bases, J lost 0 bases, and 10 bases lay in between. The receptor comes from a woman aged 25-40 years in good health. The sequenced material came from naive CD8+ T cells sorted from blood. The chain combines TRBV4-1 with TRBJ2-3; D remains unclear. CDR3: CASSQDWAASTDTQYF. In DNA form, the CDR3 reads TGCGCCAGCAGCCAAGATTGGGCTGCTAGCACAGATACGCAGTATTTT.